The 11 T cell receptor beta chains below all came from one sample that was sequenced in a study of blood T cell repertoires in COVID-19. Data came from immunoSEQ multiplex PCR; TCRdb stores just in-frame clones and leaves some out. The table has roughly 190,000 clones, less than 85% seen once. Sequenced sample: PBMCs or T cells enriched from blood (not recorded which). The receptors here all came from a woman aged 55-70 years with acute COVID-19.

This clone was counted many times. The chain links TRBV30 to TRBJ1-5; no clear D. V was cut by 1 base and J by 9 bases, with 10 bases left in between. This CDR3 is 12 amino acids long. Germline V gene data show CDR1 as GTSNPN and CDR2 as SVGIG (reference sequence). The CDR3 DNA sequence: TGTGCCTGGAGTGGGGTTGGAGGGCCCCAGCATTTT. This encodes CAWSGVGGPQHF.

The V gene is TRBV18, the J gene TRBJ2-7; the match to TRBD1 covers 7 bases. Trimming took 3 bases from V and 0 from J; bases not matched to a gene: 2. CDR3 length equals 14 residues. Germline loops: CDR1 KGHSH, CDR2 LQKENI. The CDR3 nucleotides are TGTGCCAGCTCACCCCGGGACAGCTCCTACGAGCAGTACGTC. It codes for CASSPRDSSYEQYV.

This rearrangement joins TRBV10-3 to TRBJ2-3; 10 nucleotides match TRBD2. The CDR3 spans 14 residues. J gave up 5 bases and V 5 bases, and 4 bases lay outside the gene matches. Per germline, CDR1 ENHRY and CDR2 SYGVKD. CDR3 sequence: CAISLAGEVDTQYF. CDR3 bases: TGTGCCATCAGTCTAGCGGGAGAGGTAGATACGCAGTATTTT.

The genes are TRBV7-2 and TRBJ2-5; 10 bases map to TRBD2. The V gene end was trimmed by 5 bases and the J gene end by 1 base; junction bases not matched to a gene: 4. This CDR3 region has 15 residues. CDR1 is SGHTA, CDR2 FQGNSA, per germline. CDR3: CASSPRTSGQETQYF. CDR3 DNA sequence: TGTGCCAGCAGCCCGAGGACTAGCGGCCAAGAGACCCAGTACTTC. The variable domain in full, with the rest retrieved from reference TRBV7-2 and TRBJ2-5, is GAGVSQSPSNKVTEKGKDVELRCDPISGHTALYWYRQSLGQGLEFLIYFQGNSAPDKSGLPSDRFSAERTGGSVSTLTIQRTQQEDSAVYLCASSPRTSGQETQYFGPGTRLLVL.

The CDR3 region is CASRPGTGGADTQYF. The CDR3 bases are TGTGCCAGCAGGCCCGGGACAGGGGGCGCAGATACGCAGTATTTT. The J gene is TRBJ2-3, the V gene TRBV28; 12 positions agree with TRBD1. Germline lookup yields CDR1 MDHEN and CDR2 SYDVKM. The CDR3 contains 15 residues. V lost 6 bases to trimming and J lost 4 bases; unmatched junction nucleotides: 5.

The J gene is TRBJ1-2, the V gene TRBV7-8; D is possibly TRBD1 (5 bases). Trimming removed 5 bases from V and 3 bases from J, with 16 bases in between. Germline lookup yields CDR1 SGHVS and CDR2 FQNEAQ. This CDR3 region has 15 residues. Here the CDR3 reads CASSDPGGRDYGYTF. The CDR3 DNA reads TGTGCCAGCAGCGACCCCGGGGGGAGGGACTATGGCTACACCTTC.

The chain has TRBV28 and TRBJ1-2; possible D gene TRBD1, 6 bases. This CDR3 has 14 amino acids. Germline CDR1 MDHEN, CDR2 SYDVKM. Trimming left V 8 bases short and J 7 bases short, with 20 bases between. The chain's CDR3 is CASGSGARAFGYTF. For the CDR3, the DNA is TGTGCCAGCGGGTCAGGGGCTCGGGCGTTTGGCTACACCTTC.

The CDR3 sequence is CATSSSPGQGNSPLHF. The CDR3, as DNA: TGTGCCACCAGCAGTTCGCCGGGACAGGGGAATTCACCCCTCCACTTT. The V call is TRBV15, the J call TRBJ1-6, with 10 bases fitting TRBD1. This CDR3 spans 16 amino acids. J lost 7 bases, V lost 3 bases, and 6 bases had no gene match. CDR1 and CDR2 (germline): LNHNV, YYDKDF (reference sequence).

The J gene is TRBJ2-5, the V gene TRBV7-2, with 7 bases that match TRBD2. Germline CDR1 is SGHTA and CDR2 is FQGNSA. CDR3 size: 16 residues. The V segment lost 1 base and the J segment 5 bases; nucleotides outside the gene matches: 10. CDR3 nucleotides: TGTGCCAGCAGCTTAGTGAGGCAGCGGGACGTGGAGACCCAGTACTTC. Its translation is CASSLVRQRDVETQYF.

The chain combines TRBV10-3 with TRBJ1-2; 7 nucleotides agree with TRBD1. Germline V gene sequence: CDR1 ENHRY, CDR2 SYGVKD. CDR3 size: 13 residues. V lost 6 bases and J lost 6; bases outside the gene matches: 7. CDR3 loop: CAIRSGTEDGYTF. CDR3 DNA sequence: TGTGCCATCAGATCCGGGACAGAAGATGGCTACACCTTC.

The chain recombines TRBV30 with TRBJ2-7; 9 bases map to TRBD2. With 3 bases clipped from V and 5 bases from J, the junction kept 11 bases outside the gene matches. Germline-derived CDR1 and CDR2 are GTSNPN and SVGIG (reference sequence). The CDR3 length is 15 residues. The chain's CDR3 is CAWRTPGTSRHEQYF. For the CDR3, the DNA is TGTGCCTGGAGGACCCCGGGGACTAGCCGACACGAGCAGTACTTC.